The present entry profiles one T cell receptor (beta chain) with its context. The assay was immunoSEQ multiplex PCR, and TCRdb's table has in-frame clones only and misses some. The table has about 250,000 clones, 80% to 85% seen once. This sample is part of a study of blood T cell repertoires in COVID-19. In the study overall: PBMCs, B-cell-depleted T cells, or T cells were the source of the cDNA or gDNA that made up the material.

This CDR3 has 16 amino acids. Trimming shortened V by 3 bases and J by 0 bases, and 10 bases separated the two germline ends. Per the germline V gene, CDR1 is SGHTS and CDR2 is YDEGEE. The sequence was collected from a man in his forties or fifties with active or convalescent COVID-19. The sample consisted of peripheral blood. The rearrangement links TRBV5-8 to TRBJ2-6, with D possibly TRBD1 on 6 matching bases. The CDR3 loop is CASSYTGSSGANVLTF. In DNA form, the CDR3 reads TGTGCCAGCAGCTATACAGGGTCCTCTGGGGCCAACGTCCTGACTTTC.